What follows are 21 T cell receptor beta chains derived from one specimen sequenced in a study of T cell changes during pregnancy in multiple sclerosis. TCRdb's table, derived via immunoSEQ multiplex PCR, lists solely in-frame clones and lacks some. The table has 60,000 to 90,000 clones, about 92% seen once; the top ten hold around 2.6%. Specimen: peripheral blood, collected after pregnancy. The receptors originated from a female donor in good health, enrolled as a control in a pregnancy study.

Regarding this clone: At one of its ends the junction is not consistent with the germline gene, which may arise from a read error. This sequence joins TRBV7-9 and TRBJ1-3, with D uncertain. The CDR3 covers 12 residues. From germline, CDR1 is SEHNR and CDR2 FQNEAQ (reference sequence). Here the CDR3 reads CASSLAEVFSDF. As DNA, the CDR3 is TGTGCCAGCAGCTTAGCGGAGGTCTTCTCGGATTTT.

The J gene is TRBJ2-7, the V gene TRBV15, with no clear D. The CDR3 has 14 amino acids. Germline assignment: CDR1 LNHNV and CDR2 YYDKDF (reference sequence). The V end lost 0 bases, the J end lost 6 bases, and 12 bases lay between the germline ends. As DNA, the CDR3 is TGTGCCACCAGCAGAGATCGGAAAGGCGGCGAGCAGTACTTC. This sequence encodes CATSRDRKGGEQYF.

The J gene is TRBJ2-1, the V gene TRBV7-9; perhaps TRBD1 as D (5 bases). Germline V gene data show CDR1 as SEHNR and CDR2 as FQNEAQ (reference sequence). CDR3 length equals 13 residues. Trimming cost V 6 bases and J 4 bases, with 10 bases left between them. The CDR3 DNA is TGTGCCAGCAGACCCGACAGTTACAATGAGCAGTTCTTC. Translating gives CASRPDSYNEQFF. The full variable domain, with the rest looked up from reference TRBV7-9 and TRBJ2-1, is DTGVSQNPRHKITKRGQNVTFRCDPISEHNRLYWYRQTLGQGPEFLTYFQNEAQLEKSRLLSDRFSAERPKGSFSTLEIQRTEQGDSAMYLCASRPDSYNEQFFGPGTRLTVL.

This clone was detected only a few times. The chain has TRBV7-3 and TRBJ2-1; D not resolved. Germline V gene sequence: CDR1 SGHTA, CDR2 FQGTGA. V gave up 0 bases and J gave up 5 bases, with 5 bases separating them. CDR3 length: 13 amino acids. CDR3 sequence reads: CASSLTLNNEQFF. CDR3 in DNA: TGTGCCAGCAGCTTAACCTTAAACAATGAGCAGTTCTTC.

This chain links TRBV4-1 with TRBJ2-1, with 9 bases identical to TRBD1. V lost 0 bases to trimming and J lost 4 bases; unmatched junction nucleotides: 7. Looked up from germline, CDR1 is MGHRA and CDR2 is YSYEKL. This CDR3 contains 17 residues. The CDR3 is CASSQELQGARYNEQFF. In DNA, the CDR3 is TGCGCCAGCAGCCAAGAATTACAGGGGGCGCGGTACAATGAGCAGTTCTTC.

The chain recombines TRBV5-1 with TRBJ2-7; TRBD2 matches at 8 bases. CDR1 and CDR2 from the germline V gene are SGHRS and YFSETQ. The CDR3 is made up of 15 amino acids. V trimming: 4 bases; J trimming: 2 bases; junction bases outside the gene matches: 8. In nucleotides, the CDR3 is TGCGCCAGCAGCCGGAATAGCGGGGCCACCTACGAGCAGTACTTC. It specifies CASSRNSGATYEQYF.

This clone was recorded only once. The chain recombines TRBV19 with TRBJ2-6; D is possibly TRBD2 (7 bases). The CDR3 extends over 17 amino acids. Germline V CDR1 and CDR2: LNHDA, SQIVND (reference sequence). V was trimmed by 0 bases and J by 1 base, leaving 10 bases between them. This CDR3 reads CASSIEGGGSGANVLTF. CDR3 nucleotides: TGTGCCAGTAGTATAGAAGGGGGGGGTTCTGGGGCCAACGTCCTGACTTTC.

The V gene is TRBV7-9, the J gene TRBJ1-6; 7 nucleotides align to TRBD1. The J segment lost 10 bases and the V segment lost 4 bases, leaving 7 bases of the junction unmatched. The CDR3 is made up of 14 amino acids. Germline values: CDR1 SEHNR, CDR2 FQNEAQ (reference sequence). CDR3 sequence (DNA): TGTGCCAGCAGCTCCCGACAGGGAAACTCACCCCTCCACTTT. It codes for CASSSRQGNSPLHF. Full variable domain (outside the CDR3, taken from reference TRBV7-9 and TRBJ1-6): DTGVSQNPRHKITKRGQNVTFRCDPISEHNRLYWYRQTLGQGPEFLTYFQNEAQLEKSRLLSDRFSAERPKGSFSTLEIQRTEQGDSAMYLCASSSRQGNSPLHFGNGTRLTVT.

V usage is TRBV7-9 and J usage is TRBJ2-7, with 12 bases identical to TRBD2. CDR1 is SEHNR and CDR2 is FQNEAQ in the germline V gene (reference sequence). Trimming cost V 4 bases and J 8 bases; bases outside gene matches: 9. The CDR3 runs to 15 residues. The CDR3 nucleotides are TGTGCCAGCAGCTCCGAGGGACTAGCGGGTATTAAGCAGTACTTC. Amino acids: CASSSEGLAGIKQYF.

The V gene is TRBV6-5, the J gene TRBJ2-3, with D hard to call. V was cut by 4 bases and J by 4 bases, with 15 bases left in between. Germline CDR1 reads MNHEY; CDR2 reads SVGAGI. This CDR3 has 15 residues. The CDR3 bases are TGTGCCAGCAGTTCCCGTGGCTACGCGGCAGATACGCAGTATTTT. This sequence encodes CASSSRGYAADTQYF.

V gene TRBV5-1 combines with J gene TRBJ2-3; D gene unclear. Trimming shortened V by 1 base and J by 10 bases, and 10 bases separated the two germline ends. Germline-derived CDR1 and CDR2 are SGHRS and YFSETQ. CDR3 length: 12 residues. This CDR3 is CASSLTNHPQYF. DNA of the CDR3: TGCGCCAGCAGCTTGACAAATCATCCGCAGTATTTT.

Here the CDR3 reads CASSQDPGKGGQYF. CDR3 nucleotides: TGTGCCAGCTCGCAAGACCCGGGGAAGGGTGGCCAGTACTTC. The chain combines TRBV18 with TRBJ2-7; the D gene is possibly TRBD2 (5 bases). The CDR3 has 14 amino acids. The germline gives CDR1 KGHSH, CDR2 LQKENI. V was trimmed by 6 bases and J by 10 bases, leaving 22 bases between them.

The chain has TRBV5-1 and TRBJ2-3, with 9 positions matching TRBD2. The V gene's germline CDR1 is SGHRS and CDR2 YFSETQ. V was clipped by 5 bases and J by 2 bases; unmatched bases: 12. The CDR3 length is 17 residues. The CDR3 sequence is CASRLNAAGGFTDTQYF. CDR3 DNA sequence: TGCGCCAGCAGGCTAAATGCGGCGGGGGGGTTCACAGATACGCAGTATTTT.

The chain recombines TRBV19 with TRBJ1-1, with D possibly TRBD1 on 5 matching bases. The germline CDR1 and CDR2 sequences are LNHDA and SQIVND (reference sequence). V gave up 4 bases and J gave up 0 bases, with 12 bases separating them. The CDR3 loop spans 15 amino acids. The CDR3 loop is CASSSRGFMNTEAFF. In DNA form, the CDR3 reads TGTGCCAGTAGTAGTAGGGGATTCATGAACACTGAAGCTTTCTTT.

The V call is TRBV28, the J call TRBJ2-3, with TRBD2 matching over 7 bases. The germline V gene encodes CDR1 MDHEN and CDR2 SYDVKM. V lost 2 bases and J lost 0; bases outside the gene matches: 11. The CDR3 runs 18 residues. CDR3 in DNA: TGTGCCAGCAGTTTAGGGATTAGCGGGCGGGGAAGCACAGATACGCAGTATTTT. This encodes CASSLGISGRGSTDTQYF.

V and J are TRBV5-1 and TRBJ2-3, with D hard to call. Between the trimmed V and J ends, which lost 6 bases and 5 bases, there was a span of 16 bases. The CDR3 is 14 amino acids. Germline CDR1 SGHRS, CDR2 YFSETQ. CDR3 protein: CASTGDGLEDTQYF. The CDR3 DNA reads as TGCGCCAGCACTGGTGATGGCCTCGAAGATACGCAGTATTTT.

This clone was recorded once. The chain is built from TRBV19 and TRBJ1-2; a weak D match, TRBD1 (6 bases). CDR3 length: 15 amino acids. CDR1 and CDR2 from the germline V gene are LNHDA and SQIVND (reference sequence). V was pared by 4 bases and J by 6 bases, with 18 bases between. CDR3 loop: CASSTIRTDKDGYTF. The CDR3 coding sequence is TGTGCCAGTAGTACTATTCGGACAGATAAGGATGGCTACACCTTC.

This clone has a handful of counts. This chain connects TRBV5-1 to TRBJ2-2; possible D gene TRBD2, 6 bases. The CDR3 length is 14 residues. With 9 bases removed from V and 0 bases from J, the gap between germline ends came to 12 bases. Germline CDR1 and CDR2: SGHRS and YFSETQ. The CDR3 sequence: CATSREANTGELFF. The CDR3 DNA is TGCGCCACCTCGAGGGAGGCGAACACCGGGGAGCTGTTTTTT.

This clone was seen just once. The rearrangement joins TRBV11-3 to TRBJ2-2; TRBD1 might be the D (7 bases). V was cut by 3 bases and J by 13 bases, with 12 bases left in between. Germline V lookup: CDR1 SGHNT, CDR2 YENEEA. This CDR3 has 12 residues. The CDR3 here is CASSFRGERLFF. The CDR3 DNA sequence: TGTGCCAGCAGCTTCAGGGGGGAGAGGCTGTTTTTT.

The J gene is TRBJ2-1, the V gene TRBV6-1; weak D call: TRBD2 (6 bases). This CDR3 region has 15 residues. V gave up 1 base and J gave up 4 bases, with 11 bases separating them. The germline gives CDR1 MNHNS, CDR2 SASEGT. The CDR3, as DNA: TGTGCCAGCAGTGAAGTTAGCGGAGGGTACAATGAGCAGTTCTTC. Protein product: CASSEVSGGYNEQFF.

V and J are TRBV7-2 and TRBJ1-6; 8 positions match TRBD1. This CDR3 region has 17 residues. Looked up from germline, CDR1 is SGHTA and CDR2 is FQGNSA. V gave up 5 bases and J gave up 10 bases; unmatched junction bases: 16. The CDR3 is CASSTYSGTGLGSPLHF. In nucleotides, the CDR3 is TGTGCCAGCAGCACTTACTCCGGGACAGGCCTAGGCTCACCCCTCCACTTT.